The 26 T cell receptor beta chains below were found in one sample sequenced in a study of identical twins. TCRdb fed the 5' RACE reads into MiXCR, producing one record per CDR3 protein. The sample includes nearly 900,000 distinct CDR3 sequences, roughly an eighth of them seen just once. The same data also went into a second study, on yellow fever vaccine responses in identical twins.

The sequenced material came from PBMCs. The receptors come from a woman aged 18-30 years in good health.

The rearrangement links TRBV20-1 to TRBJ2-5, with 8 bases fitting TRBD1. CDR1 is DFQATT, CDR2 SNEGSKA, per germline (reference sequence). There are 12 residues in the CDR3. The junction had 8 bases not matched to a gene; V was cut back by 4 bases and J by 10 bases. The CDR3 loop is CSAMTGARDQYF. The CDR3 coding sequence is TGCAGTGCTATGACAGGGGCCCGTGACCAGTACTTC.

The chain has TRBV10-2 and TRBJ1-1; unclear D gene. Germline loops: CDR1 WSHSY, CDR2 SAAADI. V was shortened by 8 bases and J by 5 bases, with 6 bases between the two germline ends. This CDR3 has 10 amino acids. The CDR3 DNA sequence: TGCGCCAGCTTCCGGACTGAAGCTTTCTTT. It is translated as CASFRTEAFF.

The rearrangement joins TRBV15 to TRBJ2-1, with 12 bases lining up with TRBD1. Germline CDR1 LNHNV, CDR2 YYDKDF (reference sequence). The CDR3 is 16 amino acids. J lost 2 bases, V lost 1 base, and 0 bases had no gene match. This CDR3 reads CATSRGDRGPYNEQFF. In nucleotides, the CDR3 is TGTGCCACCAGCAGAGGGGACAGGGGGCCCTACAATGAGCAGTTCTTC.

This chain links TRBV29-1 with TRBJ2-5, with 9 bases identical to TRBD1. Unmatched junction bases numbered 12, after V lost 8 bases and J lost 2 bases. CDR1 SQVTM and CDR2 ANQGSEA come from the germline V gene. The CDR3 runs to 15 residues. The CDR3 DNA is TGCAGCTTTTGGACCGGGACAGGGTGGCAAGAGACCCAGTACTTC. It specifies CSFWTGTGWQETQYF.

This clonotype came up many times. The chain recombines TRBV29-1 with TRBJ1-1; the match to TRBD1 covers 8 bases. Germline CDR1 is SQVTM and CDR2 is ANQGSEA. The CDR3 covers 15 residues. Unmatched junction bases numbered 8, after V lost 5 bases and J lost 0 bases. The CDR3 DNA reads TGCAGCGTTAGGACAGGGAGTTTCATGAACACTGAAGCTTTCTTT. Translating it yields CSVRTGSFMNTEAFF.

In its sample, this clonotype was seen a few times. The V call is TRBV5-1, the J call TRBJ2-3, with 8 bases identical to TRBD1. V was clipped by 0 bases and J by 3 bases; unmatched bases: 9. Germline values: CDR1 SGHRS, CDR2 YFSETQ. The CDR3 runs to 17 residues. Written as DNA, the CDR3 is TGCGCCAGCAGCTTGGGGTTCGGGACAGGTAGTACAGATACGCAGTATTTT. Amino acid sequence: CASSLGFGTGSTDTQYF.

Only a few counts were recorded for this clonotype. The CDR3 DNA reads TGTGCCAGCAGCAAAGTAGCGGGGGGGCAAGAGACCCAGTACTTC. It translates to CASSKVAGGQETQYF. The chain joins TRBV7-2 to TRBJ2-5, with 11 bases aligning to TRBD2. Germline CDR1 reads SGHTA; CDR2 reads FQGNSA. CDR3 length equals 15 residues. Losses at the gene ends were 5 bases for V and 2 bases for J; bases not matched to a gene: 4.

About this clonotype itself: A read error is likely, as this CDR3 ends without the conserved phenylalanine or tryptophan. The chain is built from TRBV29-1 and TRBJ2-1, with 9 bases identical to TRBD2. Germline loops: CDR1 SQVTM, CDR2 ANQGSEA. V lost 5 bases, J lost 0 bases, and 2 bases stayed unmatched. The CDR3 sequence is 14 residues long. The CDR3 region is CSVTGLASYNEQFS. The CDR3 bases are TGCAGCGTTACGGGACTAGCCTCCTACAATGAGCAGTTCTCC.

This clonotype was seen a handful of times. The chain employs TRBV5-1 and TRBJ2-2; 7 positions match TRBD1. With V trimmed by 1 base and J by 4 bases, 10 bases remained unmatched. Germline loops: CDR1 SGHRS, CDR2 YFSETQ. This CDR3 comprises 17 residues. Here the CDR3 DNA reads TGCGCCAGCAGCTTGAGGAAGGGGGCGCAGGCCACCGGGGAGCTGTTTTTT. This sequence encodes CASSLRKGAQATGELFF.

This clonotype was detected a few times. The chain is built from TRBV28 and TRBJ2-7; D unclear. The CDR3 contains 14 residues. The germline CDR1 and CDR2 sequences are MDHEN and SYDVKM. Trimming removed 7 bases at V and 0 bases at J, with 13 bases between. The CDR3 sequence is CASNPAGVSYEQYF. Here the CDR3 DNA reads TGTGCCAGCAATCCTGCCGGCGTCTCCTACGAGCAGTACTTC.

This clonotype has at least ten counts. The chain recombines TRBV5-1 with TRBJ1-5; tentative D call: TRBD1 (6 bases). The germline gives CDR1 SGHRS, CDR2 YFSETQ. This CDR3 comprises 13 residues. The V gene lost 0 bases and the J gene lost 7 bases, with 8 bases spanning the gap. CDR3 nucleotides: TGCGCCAGCAGCTTGGCAGGGGAACAGCCCCAGCATTTT. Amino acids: CASSLAGEQPQHF.

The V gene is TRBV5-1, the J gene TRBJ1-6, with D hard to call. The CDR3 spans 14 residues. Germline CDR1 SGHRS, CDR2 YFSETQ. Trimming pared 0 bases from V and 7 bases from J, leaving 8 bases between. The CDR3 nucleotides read TGCGCCAGCAGCTTGGAGGCGCCGAATTCACCCCTCCACTTT. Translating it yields CASSLEAPNSPLHF.

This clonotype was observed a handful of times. The CDR3 spells CASSLAAQQSYNEQFF. The CDR3 DNA sequence: TGTGCCAGCAGCTTGGCCGCACAGCAATCCTACAATGAGCAGTTCTTC. This sequence joins TRBV5-5 and TRBJ2-1, with D unresolved. The germline V gene has CDR1 SGHKS and CDR2 YYEKEE (reference sequence). The V end lost 0 bases, the J end lost 1 base, and 11 bases lay between the germline ends. CDR3 length: 16 amino acids.

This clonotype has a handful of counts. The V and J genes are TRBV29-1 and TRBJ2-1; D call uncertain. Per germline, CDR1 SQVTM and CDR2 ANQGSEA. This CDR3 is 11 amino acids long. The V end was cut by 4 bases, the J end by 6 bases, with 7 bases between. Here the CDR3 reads CSVASINEQFF. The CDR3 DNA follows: TGCAGCGTTGCCTCTATCAATGAGCAGTTCTTC.

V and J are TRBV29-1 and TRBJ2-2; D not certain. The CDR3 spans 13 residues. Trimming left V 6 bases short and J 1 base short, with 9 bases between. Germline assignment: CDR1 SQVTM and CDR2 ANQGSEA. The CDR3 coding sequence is TGCAGCGTCCTTCTCCTGAACACCGGGGAGCTGTTTTTT. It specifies CSVLLLNTGELFF.

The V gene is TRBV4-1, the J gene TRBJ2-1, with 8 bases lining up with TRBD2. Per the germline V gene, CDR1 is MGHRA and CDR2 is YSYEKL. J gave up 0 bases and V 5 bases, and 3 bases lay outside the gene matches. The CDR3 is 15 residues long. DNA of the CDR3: TGCGCCAGCAGCAAACTAGCGGACTCCTACAATGAGCAGTTCTTC. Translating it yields CASSKLADSYNEQFF.

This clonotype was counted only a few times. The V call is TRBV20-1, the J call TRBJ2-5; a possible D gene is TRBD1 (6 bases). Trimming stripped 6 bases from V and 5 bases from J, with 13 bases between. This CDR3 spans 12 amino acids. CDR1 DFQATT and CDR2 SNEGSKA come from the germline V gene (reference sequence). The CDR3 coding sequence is TGCAGTGCAAACACAGGGTCTGAGACCCAGTACTTC. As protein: CSANTGSETQYF.

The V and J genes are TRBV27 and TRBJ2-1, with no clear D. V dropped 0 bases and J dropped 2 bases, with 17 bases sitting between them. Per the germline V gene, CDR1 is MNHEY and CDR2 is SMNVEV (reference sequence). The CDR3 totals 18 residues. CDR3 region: CASSLSSGPPTPYNEQFF. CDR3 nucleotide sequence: TGTGCCAGCAGTTTATCGTCTGGCCCGCCTACTCCCTACAATGAGCAGTTCTTC.

As DNA, the CDR3 is TGCAGTGCTAGAGGACAGGGGGGGAATGAAAAACTGTTTTTT. Translated: CSARGQGGNEKLFF. V and J are TRBV20-1 and TRBJ1-4, with 9 bases that match TRBD1. Germline CDR1 reads DFQATT; CDR2 reads SNEGSKA (reference sequence). V gave up 1 base and J gave up 5 bases; unmatched junction bases: 2. The CDR3 sequence is 14 residues long.

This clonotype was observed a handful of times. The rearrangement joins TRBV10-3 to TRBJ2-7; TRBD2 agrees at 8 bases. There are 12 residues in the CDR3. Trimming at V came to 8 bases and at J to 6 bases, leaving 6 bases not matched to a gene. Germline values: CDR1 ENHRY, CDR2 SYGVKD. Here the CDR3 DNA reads TGTGCCATCGCCGGACTAGCCCTCGAGCAGTACTTC. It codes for CAIAGLALEQYF.

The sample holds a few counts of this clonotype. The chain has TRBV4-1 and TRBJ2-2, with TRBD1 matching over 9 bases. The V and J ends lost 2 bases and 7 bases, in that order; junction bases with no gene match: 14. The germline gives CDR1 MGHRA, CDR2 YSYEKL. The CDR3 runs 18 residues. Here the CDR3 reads CASSQSTRPGQGGGELFF. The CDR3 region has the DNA TGCGCCAGCAGCCAATCCACTCGCCCGGGACAGGGTGGCGGGGAGCTGTTTTTT.

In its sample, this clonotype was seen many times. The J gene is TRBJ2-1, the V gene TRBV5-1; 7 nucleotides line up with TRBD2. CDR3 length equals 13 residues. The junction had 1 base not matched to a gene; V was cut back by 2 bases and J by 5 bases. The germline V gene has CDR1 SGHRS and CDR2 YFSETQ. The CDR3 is CASSLAGHNEQFF. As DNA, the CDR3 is TGCGCCAGCAGCTTAGCGGGACACAATGAGCAGTTCTTC.

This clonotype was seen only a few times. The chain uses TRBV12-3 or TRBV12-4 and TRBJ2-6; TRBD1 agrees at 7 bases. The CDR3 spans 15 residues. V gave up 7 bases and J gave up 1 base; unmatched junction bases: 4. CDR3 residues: CASTPGGSGANVLTF. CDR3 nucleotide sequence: TGTGCCAGCACCCCAGGGGGTTCTGGGGCCAACGTCCTGACTTTC.

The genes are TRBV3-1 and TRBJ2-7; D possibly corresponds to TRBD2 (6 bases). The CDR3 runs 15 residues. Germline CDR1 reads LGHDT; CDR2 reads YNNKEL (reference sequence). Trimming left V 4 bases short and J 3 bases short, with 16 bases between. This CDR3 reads CASSLIPGLVYEQYF. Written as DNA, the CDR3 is TGTGCCAGCAGCCTAATCCCGGGACTGGTCTACGAGCAGTACTTC.

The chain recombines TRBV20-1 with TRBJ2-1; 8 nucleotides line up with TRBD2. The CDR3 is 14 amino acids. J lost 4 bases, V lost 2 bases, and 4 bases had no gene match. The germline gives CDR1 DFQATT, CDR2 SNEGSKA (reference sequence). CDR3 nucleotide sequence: TGCAGTGCTAGATCGACGGGAGGGTACAATGAGCAGTTCTTC. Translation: CSARSTGGYNEQFF.

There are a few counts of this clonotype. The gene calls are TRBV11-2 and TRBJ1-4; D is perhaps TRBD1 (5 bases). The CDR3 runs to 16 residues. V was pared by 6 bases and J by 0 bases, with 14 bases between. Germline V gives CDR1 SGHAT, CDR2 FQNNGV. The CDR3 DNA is TGTGCCAGCAGTTACAGGAGAACCGCAACTAATGAAAAACTGTTTTTT. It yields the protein CASSYRRTATNEKLFF.